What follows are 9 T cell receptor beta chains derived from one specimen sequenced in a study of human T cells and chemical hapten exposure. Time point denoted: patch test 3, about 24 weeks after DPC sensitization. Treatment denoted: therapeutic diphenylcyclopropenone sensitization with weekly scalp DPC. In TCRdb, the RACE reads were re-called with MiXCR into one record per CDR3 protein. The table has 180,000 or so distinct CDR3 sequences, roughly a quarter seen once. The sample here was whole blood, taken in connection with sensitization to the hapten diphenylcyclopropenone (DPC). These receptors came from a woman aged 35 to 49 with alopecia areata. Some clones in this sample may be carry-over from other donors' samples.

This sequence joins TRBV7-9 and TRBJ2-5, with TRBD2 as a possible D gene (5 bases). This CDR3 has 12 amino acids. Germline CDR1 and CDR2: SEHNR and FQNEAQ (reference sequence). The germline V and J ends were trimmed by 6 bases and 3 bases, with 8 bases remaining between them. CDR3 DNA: TGTGCCAGCAGAGGAGGAGAAGAGACCCAGTACTTC. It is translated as CASRGGEETQYF.

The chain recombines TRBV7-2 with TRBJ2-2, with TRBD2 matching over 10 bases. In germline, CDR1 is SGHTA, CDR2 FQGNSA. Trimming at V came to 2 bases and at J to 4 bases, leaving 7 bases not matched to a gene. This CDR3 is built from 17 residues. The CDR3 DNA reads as TGTGCCAGCAGCTTACATACTAGCGGGGTTGGCACCGGGGAGCTGTTTTTT. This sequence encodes CASSLHTSGVGTGELFF.

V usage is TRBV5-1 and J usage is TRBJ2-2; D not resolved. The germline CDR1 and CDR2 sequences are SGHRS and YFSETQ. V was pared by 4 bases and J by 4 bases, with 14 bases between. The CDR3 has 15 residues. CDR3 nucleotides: TGCGCCAGCAGCCCGAACACGGCACGCACCGGGGAGCTGTTTTTT. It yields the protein CASSPNTARTGELFF.

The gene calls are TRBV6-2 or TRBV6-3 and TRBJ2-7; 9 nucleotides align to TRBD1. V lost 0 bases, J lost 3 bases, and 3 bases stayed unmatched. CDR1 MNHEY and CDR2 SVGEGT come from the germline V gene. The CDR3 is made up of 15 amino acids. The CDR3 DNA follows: TGTGCCAGCAGTTACTCGGGGACAGGGAACTACGAGCAGTACTTC. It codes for CASSYSGTGNYEQYF.

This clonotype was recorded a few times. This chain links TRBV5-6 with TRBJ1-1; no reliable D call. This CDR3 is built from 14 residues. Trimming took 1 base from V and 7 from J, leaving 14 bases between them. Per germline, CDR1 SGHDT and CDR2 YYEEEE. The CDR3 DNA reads TGTGCCAGCAGCTTGTCTCTGGCAGTTGGTGAAGCTTTCTTT. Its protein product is CASSLSLAVGEAFF.

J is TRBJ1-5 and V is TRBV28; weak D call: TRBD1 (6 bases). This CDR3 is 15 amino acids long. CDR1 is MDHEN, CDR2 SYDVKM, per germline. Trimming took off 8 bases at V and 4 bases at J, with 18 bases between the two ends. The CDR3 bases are TGTGCCAGCGGCGCGGGGGGCGATAAAAATCAGCCCCAGCATTTT. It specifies CASGAGGDKNQPQHF.

CDR3 amino acids: CASSSPFGHEQYF. The CDR3 region has the DNA TGTGCCAGCAGTTCCCCCTTTGGGCACGAGCAGTACTTC. This rearrangement joins TRBV28 to TRBJ2-7; D is undetermined. V lost 4 bases and J 5 bases, leaving 12 bases between the germline ends. In germline, CDR1 is MDHEN, CDR2 SYDVKM. The CDR3 contains 13 residues.

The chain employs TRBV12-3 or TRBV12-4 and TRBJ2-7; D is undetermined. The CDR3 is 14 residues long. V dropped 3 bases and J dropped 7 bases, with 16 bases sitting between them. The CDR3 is CASSFGHGPQEQYF. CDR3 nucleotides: TGTGCCAGCAGTTTCGGGCATGGCCCCCAGGAGCAGTACTTC.

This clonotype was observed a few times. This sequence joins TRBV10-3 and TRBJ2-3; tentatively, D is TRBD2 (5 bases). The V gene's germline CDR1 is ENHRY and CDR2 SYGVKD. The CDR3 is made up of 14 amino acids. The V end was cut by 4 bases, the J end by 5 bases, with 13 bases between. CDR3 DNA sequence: TGTGCCATCAGTGCGGTCCTAGCACAAGATACGCAGTATTTT. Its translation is CAISAVLAQDTQYF.